The 18 T cell receptor beta chains listed next were all sequenced from one sample in a study of T cell responses to AZD1222 COVID-19 vaccine. Repertoires were generated with immunoSEQ multiplex PCR, while TCRdb's copy carries only in-frame clones and drops some. The data show 85,000 to 90,000 clones, about 88% seen once. The specimen comprised peripheral blood, sampled 28 days after the second AZD1222 dose. These receptors were collected from an adult who received the AZD1222 COVID-19 vaccine.

This clone showed up just once. Other DNA sequences in this specimen translate into the identical CDR3. The V call is TRBV3-1 (or the pseudogene TRBV3-2), the J call TRBJ1-5, with TRBD1 as a possible D gene (5 bases). Germline V gene lookup returns CDR1 LGHDT and CDR2 YNNKEL (reference sequence). V was trimmed by 2 bases and J by 1 base, leaving 6 bases between them. The CDR3 consists of 14 residues. The CDR3 is CASSQRGSNQPQHF. CDR3 DNA sequence: TGTGCCAGCAGCCAAAGGGGAAGCAATCAGCCCCAGCATTTT.

The V gene is TRBV19, the J gene TRBJ1-1, with 10 bases that match TRBD1. Germline CDR1 reads LNHDA; CDR2 reads SQIVND (reference sequence). With V trimmed by 5 bases and J by 6 bases, 9 bases remained unmatched. The CDR3 consists of 15 residues. CDR3 nucleotides: TGTGCCAGTAGTGCACTCCGGGGGACAGGGGCTGAAGCTTTCTTT. The encoded protein is CASSALRGTGAEAFF. The complete variable domain, with remaining parts taken from reference TRBV19 and TRBJ1-1, reads DGGITQSPKYLFRKEGQNVTLSCEQNLNHDAMYWYRQDPGQGLRLIYYSQIVNDFQKGDIAEGYSVSREKKESFPLTVTSAQKNPTAFYLCASSALRGTGAEAFFGQGTRLTVV.

The gene calls are TRBV21-1 and TRBJ2-7; TRBD2 is the table's D call, not checked against the DNA. TRBV21-1 is reported as a pseudogene. The CDR3 is 15 residues long. The CDR3 bases are TGTGCCAGCAGCTCGCGGGGAGGTAGGCGCTACGAGCAGTACTTC. Translation gives CASSSRGGRRYEQYF.

The chain combines TRBV18 with TRBJ1-5, with unresolved D. Germline CDR1 and CDR2: KGHSH and LQKENI. The V gene lost 0 bases and the J gene lost 2 bases, with 8 bases spanning the gap. The CDR3 length is 15 residues. Here the CDR3 DNA reads TGTGCCAGCTCACCACCGGCAAGCCGCAATCAGCCCCAGCATTTT. Translating gives CASSPPASRNQPQHF. Full variable domain (rest looked up from reference TRBV18 and TRBJ1-5): NAGVMQNPRHLVRRRGQEARLRCSPMKGHSHVYWYRQLPEEGLKFMVYLQKENIIDESGMPKERFSAEFPKEGPSILRIQQVVRGDSAAYFCASSPPASRNQPQHFGDGTRLSIL.

V and J are TRBV30 and TRBJ1-1, with D possibly TRBD1 on 6 matching bases. Trimming left V 4 bases short and J 0 bases short, with 9 bases between. The CDR3 totals 13 residues. The germline CDR1 and CDR2 sequences are GTSNPN and SVGIG (reference sequence). CDR3 sequence: CAWKGQLNTEAFF. The CDR3 DNA is TGTGCCTGGAAAGGACAGCTGAACACTGAAGCTTTCTTT.

The chain uses TRBV29-1 and TRBJ2-5; D is undetermined. With 4 bases removed from V and 9 bases from J, the gap between germline ends came to 12 bases. The length of the CDR3 is 11 residues. Germline values: CDR1 SQVTM, CDR2 ANQGSEA. The CDR3, as DNA: TGCAGCGTTGCCCTTAGTCGGGCCCAGTACTTC. Translated: CSVALSRAQYF.

J is TRBJ1-3 and V is TRBV6-5, with 7 bases identical to TRBD1. The V segment lost 6 bases and the J segment 4 bases; nucleotides outside the gene matches: 6. Germline CDR1 reads MNHEY; CDR2 reads SVGAGI. The CDR3 runs 14 residues. In DNA, the CDR3 is TGTGCCAGCAGAAGAACAGGGGACGGAAACACCATATATTTT. Translating it yields CASRRTGDGNTIYF.

V gene TRBV5-4 combines with J gene TRBJ1-2; the D is unclear. The CDR3 consists of 14 residues. Deletions cut 0 bases from V and 1 base from J, with 7 bases between. Germline V gene data show CDR1 as SGHNT and CDR2 as YYREEE (reference sequence). The CDR3 here is CASSLAQLNYGYTF. The CDR3 DNA reads as TGTGCCAGCAGCTTGGCCCAGCTTAACTATGGCTACACCTTC.

The chain links TRBV12-3 or TRBV12-4 to TRBJ2-2; D is ambiguous. V lost 5 bases and J lost 6, with 10 bases in between. The CDR3 extends over 13 amino acids. This chain's CDR3 is CASSPLGAGELFF. The CDR3 DNA reads TGTGCCAGCAGTCCCCTTGGGGCCGGGGAGCTGTTTTTT.

The chain links TRBV19 to TRBJ1-2; TRBD1 matches at 9 bases. J lost 5 bases, V lost 0 bases, and 4 bases had no gene match. Germline V gene sequence: CDR1 LNHDA, CDR2 SQIVND (reference sequence). The CDR3 contains 15 residues. The CDR3 DNA reads as TGTGCCAGTAGTATAGATTCCGGACAGGGGTATGGCTACACCTTC. Its protein is CASSIDSGQGYGYTF.

This clone has just one count. The chain employs TRBV10-2 and TRBJ1-2; D may be TRBD1 (5 bases). Germline CDR1 and CDR2: WSHSY and SAAADI. Deletions cut 3 bases from V and 8 bases from J, with 16 bases between. The CDR3 is made up of 14 amino acids. The CDR3 sequence is CASSDRGPTQGYTF. Written as DNA, the CDR3 is TGCGCCAGCAGTGACCGGGGCCCTACCCAGGGCTACACCTTC.

The J gene is TRBJ2-2, the V gene TRBV2; maybe TRBD2 (5 bases). This CDR3 has 13 residues. Germline V gene sequence: CDR1 SNHLY, CDR2 FYNNEI. The V end lost 9 bases, the J end lost 4 bases, and 12 bases lay between the germline ends. The CDR3 DNA follows: TGTGCCAGTCGGGAAAATCCCACCGGGGAGCTGTTTTTT. Protein: CASRENPTGELFF.

The chain has TRBV19 and TRBJ1-5; D possibly corresponds to TRBD1 (5 bases). Germline lookup yields CDR1 LNHDA and CDR2 SQIVND (reference sequence). The CDR3 has 13 residues. V lost 7 bases and J lost 6, with 13 bases in between. In DNA form, the CDR3 reads TGTGCCAGTACGGCTCAGGGCGGTCAGCCCCAGCATTTT. Encoded protein: CASTAQGGQPQHF.

The chain employs TRBV15 and TRBJ2-3; 8 bases fit TRBD1. The CDR3 sequence is 13 residues long. Per the germline V gene, CDR1 is LNHNV and CDR2 is YYDKDF (reference sequence). J lost 9 bases, V lost 0 bases, and 2 bases had no gene match. CDR3 in amino acids: CATSRDTGGTQYF. CDR3 in DNA: TGTGCCACCAGCAGAGACACAGGGGGGACGCAGTATTTT.

The chain recombines TRBV7-9 with TRBJ1-2; 9 bases are shared with TRBD1. The CDR3 totals 16 residues. J was trimmed by 0 bases and V by 1 base; bases with no gene match: 3. Germline V gene lookup returns CDR1 SEHNR and CDR2 FQNEAQ (reference sequence). In nucleotides, the CDR3 is TGTGCCAGCAGCTTAGGAGGGACAGGGTCTAACTATGGCTACACCTTC. Its translation: CASSLGGTGSNYGYTF.

V is TRBV3-1 (or the pseudogene TRBV3-2) and J is TRBJ1-1, with D possibly being TRBD1 (6 bases). V was pared by 5 bases and J by 12 bases, with 13 bases between. The CDR3 length is 11 residues. Germline CDR1 reads LGHDT; CDR2 reads YNNKEL (reference sequence). This CDR3 is CASSVQGFTFF. The DNA for the CDR3 is TGTGCCAGCAGCGTACAGGGCTTCACTTTCTTT.

The chain has TRBV30 and TRBJ2-3, with 7 nucleotides matching TRBD2. J was trimmed by 4 bases and V by 3 bases; bases with no gene match: 4. Germline V CDR1 and CDR2: GTSNPN, SVGIG (reference sequence). This CDR3 has 13 residues. The CDR3 sequence is CAWRMGGADTQYF. The DNA of the CDR3 is TGTGCCTGGAGAATGGGGGGGGCAGATACGCAGTATTTT.

The gene calls are TRBV2 and TRBJ2-3; the D is unclear. The ends were cut back, 6 bases at V and 2 bases at J, with 12 bases in the middle. Per germline, CDR1 SNHLY and CDR2 FYNNEI. This CDR3 contains 14 residues. CDR3: CASSALPATDTQYF. The CDR3 nucleotides read TGTGCCAGCAGCGCCCTCCCTGCCACAGATACGCAGTATTTT.